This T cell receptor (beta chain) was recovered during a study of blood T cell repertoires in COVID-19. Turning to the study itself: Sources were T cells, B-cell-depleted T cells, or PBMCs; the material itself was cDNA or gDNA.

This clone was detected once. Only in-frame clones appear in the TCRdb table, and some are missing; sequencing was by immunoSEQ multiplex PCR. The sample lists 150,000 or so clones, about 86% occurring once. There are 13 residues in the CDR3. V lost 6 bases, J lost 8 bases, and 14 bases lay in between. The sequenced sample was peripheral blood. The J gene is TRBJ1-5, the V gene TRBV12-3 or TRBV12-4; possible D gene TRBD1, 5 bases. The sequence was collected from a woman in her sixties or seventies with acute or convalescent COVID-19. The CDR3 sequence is CASSPGVGEPQHF. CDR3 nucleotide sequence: TGTGCCAGCAGCCCGGGGGTAGGGGAGCCCCAGCATTTT.